A single sample is the source of the 5 T cell receptor beta chains below, sequenced in a study of blood T cell repertoires in COVID-19. Only in-frame clones appear in the TCRdb table, and some are missing; sequencing was by immunoSEQ multiplex PCR. The sample includes fewer than 15,000 clones, around 74% of them seen just once. The specimen sequenced was peripheral blood. These receptors originate from a woman older than 75 with acute or convalescent COVID-19.

The V call is TRBV3-1 (or the pseudogene TRBV3-2), the J call TRBJ1-2, with TRBD1 matching 11 bases. The CDR3 consists of 16 residues. CDR1 is LGHDT and CDR2 is YNNKEL in the germline V gene (reference sequence). V shed 6 bases, J shed 5 bases, and the junction held 11 bases outside the gene matches. CDR3 residues: CASRHAAGTGGYGYTF. The CDR3, as DNA: TGTGCCAGCAGGCACGCGGCCGGGACAGGGGGTTATGGCTACACCTTC.

The table lists this clone with a few counts. This chain connects TRBV15 to TRBJ2-5; the D gene is possibly TRBD1 (5 bases). Trimming pared 3 bases from V and 5 bases from J, leaving 13 bases between. Germline values: CDR1 LNHNV, CDR2 YYDKDF (reference sequence). The CDR3 covers 14 residues. The CDR3: CATSRDKFMETQYF. The CDR3 bases are TGTGCCACCAGCAGGGACAAGTTTATGGAGACCCAGTACTTC.

The chain recombines TRBV19 with TRBJ2-3; a weak D match, TRBD2 (5 bases). The CDR3 length is 13 residues. The V end was cut by 6 bases, the J end by 5 bases, with 12 bases between. Per the germline V gene, CDR1 is LNHDA and CDR2 is SQIVND (reference sequence). The DNA of the CDR3 is TGTGCCAGTAGCTCCGGGGTCCTAGATACGCAGTATTTT. Translated, it gives CASSSGVLDTQYF. Combining the CDR3 with reference TRBV19 and TRBJ2-3 gives the whole variable domain DGGITQSPKYLFRKEGQNVTLSCEQNLNHDAMYWYRQDPGQGLRLIYYSQIVNDFQKGDIAEGYSVSREKKESFPLTVTSAQKNPTAFYLCASSSGVLDTQYFGPGTRLTVL.

The table lists this clone with a few counts. The rearrangement links TRBV6-2 or TRBV6-3 to TRBJ1-1; TRBD1 might be the D (5 bases). The V and J ends lost 4 bases and 9 bases respectively, with 18 bases between them. The CDR3 runs to 14 residues. Germline V gives CDR1 MNHEY, CDR2 SVGEGT. The CDR3 DNA sequence: TGTGCCAGCAGTTTAGGGTATGGGGGGATGAAAGCTTTCTTT. Translating gives CASSLGYGGMKAFF.

The sample holds many counts of this clone. The same CDR3 arises from other DNA sequences in this sample as well. This chain joins TRBV12-3 or TRBV12-4 and TRBJ2-7; D gene ambiguous. With 6 bases removed from V and 3 bases from J, the gap between germline ends came to 9 bases. The CDR3 length is 12 residues. CDR3 loop: CASSPTSYEQYF. DNA for the CDR3: TGTGCCAGCAGCCCGACAAGCTACGAGCAGTACTTC.